The TCR beta chain under discussion was sequenced for a study of identical twins. Study-level results: Partly confounded zero-insertion analyses could result from invariant MAIT and iNKT cells. Not following the same donors, the study drew its conclusions from cross-sectional statistical analysis.

It was template switching that added a universal primer site, and there were unique molecular identifiers on the cDNA. TCRdb re-analysed the 5' RACE reads in MiXCR, keeping a single row per CDR3 protein. The sample contains around 550,000 distinct CDR3 sequences, around 15% of which appear only once. Donors uniformly comprised healthy Caucasians. With regard to this clonotype: The antigen is unknown.

The trim removed 8 bases at V and 1 base at J, leaving 3 bases unmatched. Germline V gene lookup returns CDR1 SNHLY and CDR2 FYNNEI. The CDR3 loop spans 15 amino acids. This sample also belongs to another study, concerning yellow fever vaccine responses in identical twins.

The V gene is TRBV2, the J gene TRBJ2-2; 11 nucleotides line up with TRBD2. The TCR comes from a woman under 30 in good health. The sample consisted of CD4+ T cells sorted from blood. The CDR3 bases are TGTGCCAGCCTGGGACTAGCGGTGAACACCGGGGAGCTGTTTTTT. This translates into CASLGLAVNTGELFF.